The rows below give T cell receptor beta chains drawn from one sample of a study of T cell responses to AZD1222 COVID-19 vaccine. Sequenced by immunoSEQ multiplex PCR; TCRdb stores in-frame clones only, minus some. The sample includes 57,000 or so clones, more than 70% of them seen just once. This specimen was peripheral blood, taken on day 0 of MenACWY control vaccination. The source is an adult in good health. Both conserved end residues are part of each CDR3. Fields, in order: J gene, D gene, clone size, V gene, CDR3 protein, CDR3 DNA. D genes are given only for firm matches. Clone sizes are given selectively: once, few, many, or a class where the clone is expanded.

TRBJ2-1,TRBD2,.,TRBV3-1/TRBV3-2,CASSQEKLAGAGEQFF,TGTGCCAGCAGCCAAGAGAAGCTAGCGGGAGCTGGTGAGCAGTTCTTC
TRBJ2-5,TRBD2,once,TRBV19,CASSNGGSQETQYF,TGTGCCAGTAGTAACGGCGGGAGCCAGGAGACCCAGTACTTC
TRBJ2-7,.,.,TRBV6-7,CASSYPTVCIPFYEQYF,TGTGCCAGCAGTTACCCCACGGTGTGTATCCCCTTCTACGAGCAGTACTTC
TRBJ1-2,.,.,TRBV5-1,CASSGTQFYGYTF,TGCGCCAGCAGCGGGACACAATTCTATGGCTACACCTTC
TRBJ2-2,TRBD1,.,TRBV18,CASSTGQGGDTGELFF,TGTGCCAGCTCAACGGGACAGGGAGGGGACACCGGGGAGCTGTTTTTT
TRBJ1-1,.,.,TRBV18,CASSSFPLNTEAFF,TGTGCCAGCTCGAGTTTTCCGCTGAACACTGAAGCTTTCTTT
TRBJ2-1,TRBD2,few,TRBV3-1/TRBV3-2,CASSLRLAQRGVNEQFF,TGTGCCAGCAGCCTGAGACTAGCCCAAAGAGGGGTAAATGAGCAGTTCTTC
TRBJ1-4,TRBD1,.,TRBV11-2,CASSPRTGGLNEKLFF,TGTGCCAGCAGCCCACGGACAGGGGGCCTGAATGAAAAACTGTTTTTT
TRBJ1-4,TRBD1,.,TRBV5-8,CASSLGTGGRNEKLFF,TGTGCCAGCAGCTTGGGGACAGGGGGCAGGAATGAAAAACTGTTTTTT
TRBJ1-1,.,once,TRBV18,CASSQSTGSQVDGNTEAFF,TGTGCCAGCTCACAATCAACAGGGAGTCAAGTTGATGGGAACACTGAAGCTTTCTTT
TRBJ2-6,.,once,TRBV6-5,CASTTGAGANVLTF,TGTGCCAGCACGACAGGAGCTGGGGCCAACGTCCTGACTTTC
TRBJ2-3,.,.,TRBV7-9,CASSSVYPYTDTQYF,TGTGCCAGCAGCTCGGTCTACCCTTACACAGATACGCAGTATTTT
TRBJ2-2,TRBD1,.,TRBV9,CASSYSGQGLIGELFF,TGTGCCAGCAGCTACTCGGGACAGGGATTGATCGGGGAGCTGTTTTTT
TRBJ2-7,TRBD2,.,TRBV5-1,CASSFRSGRNSYEQYF,TGCGCCAGCAGCTTTCGAAGCGGGAGAAATTCCTACGAGCAGTACTTC
TRBJ1-1,.,.,TRBV20-1,CSASGALGAFF,TGCAGTGCTAGCGGAGCATTAGGGGCTTTCTTT
TRBJ1-4,.,.,TRBV6-2/TRBV6-3,CASSYGSDEKLFF,TGTGCCAGCAGTTACGGGTCGGATGAAAAACTGTTTTTT
TRBJ2-1,.,.,TRBV2,CASRDVHFEVRTTEQFF,TGTGCCAGCAGAGACGTCCACTTCGAAGTAAGGACCACTGAGCAGTTCTTC
TRBJ2-1,TRBD1,.,TRBV7-9,CASSSAPGQGSANEQFF,TGTGCCAGCAGTTCAGCACCGGGACAGGGTTCCGCCAATGAGCAGTTCTTC
TRBJ2-7,.,.,TRBV9,CASSVAGTLYEQYF,TGTGCCAGCAGCGTAGCTGGGACTCTCTACGAGCAGTACTTC
TRBJ2-2,TRBD2,.,TRBV24-1,CATNAGGNTGELFF,TGTGCCACGAATGCGGGGGGTAACACCGGGGAGCTGTTTTTT
TRBJ1-3,TRBD1,.,TRBV7-2,CASSLGQGSSGNTIYF,TGTGCCAGCAGCTTAGGACAGGGGAGCTCTGGAAACACCATATATTTT
TRBJ2-7,.,.,TRBV19,CASSIGPGYTYEQYF,TGTGCCAGTAGTATCGGCCCAGGGTATACTTACGAGCAGTACTTC
TRBJ1-6,.,.,TRBV4-3,CASSLQGNSPLHF,TGCGCCAGCAGTTTACAGGGCAATTCACCCCTCCACTTT
TRBJ1-5,.,.,TRBV7-6,CASSFRQAPFDQPQHF,TGTGCCAGCAGCTTCCGGCAGGCCCCGTTTGATCAGCCCCAGCATTTT
TRBJ2-1,.,.,TRBV5-1,CASSLQGNEQFF,TGCGCCAGCAGCCTCCAGGGGAATGAGCAGTTCTTC
TRBJ1-1,.,.,TRBV28,CASSFRVNTEAFF,TGTGCCAGCAGTTTCCGGGTGAACACTGAAGCTTTCTTT
TRBJ2-1,TRBD2,.,TRBV7-2,CASSLARLTGLGNNEQFF,TGTGCCAGCAGCTTAGCACGACTCACGGGACTAGGCAACAATGAGCAGTTCTTC
TRBJ1-1,TRBD1,once,TRBV5-4,CASSNQQGAGTEAFF,TGTGCCAGCAGCAATCAGCAGGGGGCTGGCACTGAAGCTTTCTTT
TRBJ2-5,TRBD2,.,TRBV5-1,CASRTGTSERETQYF,TGCGCCAGCAGAACCGGGACTAGCGAACGAGAGACCCAGTACTTC
TRBJ2-3,.,.,TRBV27,CASGMNRDTQYF,TGTGCCAGCGGAATGAACAGGGATACGCAGTATTTT
TRBJ2-7,TRBD1,.,TRBV29-1,CSVKGAQLLDEQYF,TGCAGCGTCAAGGGGGCACAGCTCCTAGACGAGCAGTACTTC
TRBJ1-1,.,.,TRBV9,CASSPTGKSTEAFF,TGTGCCAGCAGCCCGACCGGGAAATCCACTGAAGCTTTCTTT
TRBJ2-5,.,.,TRBV11-2,CASSKWVEGMRTQYF,TGTGCCAGCAGCAAATGGGTTGAGGGTATGAGGACCCAGTACTTC
TRBJ1-3,.,.,TRBV27,CASSLSSSGGNTIYF,TGTGCCAGCAGTTTATCTTCCAGTGGTGGAAACACCATATATTTT
TRBJ2-7,.,.,TRBV5-8,CAETVFGLAEQYF,TGTGCCGAGACCGTCTTCGGACTGGCCGAGCAGTACTTC
TRBJ1-6,.,.,TRBV5-4,CASSLLGSPLHF,TGTGCCAGCAGCTTGTTAGGATCACCCCTCCACTTT
TRBJ2-7,.,.,TRBV7-8,CASSPPSTGGYEQYF,TGTGCCAGCAGCCCCCCCTCAACGGGCGGGTACGAGCAGTACTTC
TRBJ1-3,.,.,TRBV27,CASSDRPPRLRDGNTIYF,TGTGCCAGCAGTGACCGACCCCCCAGATTGCGAGATGGAAACACCATATATTTT
TRBJ1-5,TRBD1,.,TRBV19,CASSPGQGARQPQHF,TGTGCCAGTAGTCCGGGACAGGGGGCTAGGCAGCCCCAGCATTTT
TRBJ1-2,TRBD1,.,TRBV28,CASSLSRGRTYGYTF,TGTGCCAGCAGTTTATCCAGGGGGCGAACCTATGGCTACACCTTC